These 24 T cell receptor beta chains came from one sample sequenced in a study of T cells in narcolepsy (dated by TCRdb to the late 2010s). The library was generated by the immunoSEQ multiplex PCR assay. TCRdb carries this immuneACCESS record with in-frame sequences only. Its versions omit some clonotypes, under half of them owing to an unresolved V gene in the studies checked, with the rest unexplained. In all, the sample holds tens of thousands of clones, and about four fifths of those were seen once. Jointly, the top ten make up over 5% of the sample. The sample consisted of memory (CD45RA-) CD4+ T cells from blood. Explained via the paper, the cell subset or site label denotes: memory T cells sorted ex vivo from peripheral blood. The receptors originated from a human donor in good health.

There are a few counts of this clone. The same CDR3 also results from other DNA sequences found in this sample. The V call is TRBV9, the J call TRBJ2-3; 8 bases are a match to TRBD2. The germline V gene has CDR1 SGDLS and CDR2 YYNGEE. This CDR3 has 12 residues. After removal of 6 bases from V and 7 bases from J, the junction contained 4 bases not matched to a gene. The CDR3 spells CASNRGGYTQYF. CDR3 DNA sequence: TGTGCCAGCAACCGGGGGGGATATACGCAGTATTTT.

The DNA for the CDR3 is TGTGCCAGCAGCTCGGGACTAGCGCGACATACGCAGTATTTT. Protein: CASSSGLARHTQYF. The chain carries TRBV7-9 and TRBJ2-3; 10 bases are a match to TRBD2. This CDR3 is built from 14 residues. V gave up 4 bases and J gave up 7 bases; unmatched junction bases: 5. Germline V lookup: CDR1 SEHNR, CDR2 FQNEAQ (reference sequence).

The V and J genes are TRBV7-2 and TRBJ1-1; a weak D match, TRBD1 (5 bases). Germline values: CDR1 SGHTA, CDR2 FQGNSA. The CDR3 covers 12 residues. The V gene lost 6 bases and the J gene lost 4 bases, with 9 bases spanning the gap. CDR3 residues: CASSWDSTEAFF. In DNA, the CDR3 is TGTGCCAGCAGTTGGGACTCCACTGAAGCTTTCTTT.

CDR3 nucleotide sequence: TGTGCCAGCAGCTTAAGACACGAGCAGTACTTC. Translated, it gives CASSLRHEQYF. The gene calls are TRBV7-2 and TRBJ2-7, with D hard to call. V dropped 2 bases and J dropped 5 bases, with 4 bases sitting between them. The CDR3 totals 11 residues. Germline-derived CDR1 and CDR2 are SGHTA and FQGNSA.

This chain uses TRBV7-2 with TRBJ1-6; D is undetermined. Per the germline V gene, CDR1 is SGHTA and CDR2 is FQGNSA. Trimming took off 1 base at V and 3 bases at J, with 4 bases between the two ends. CDR3 length equals 14 residues. The DNA for the CDR3 is TGTGCCAGCAGCTTAGTCAACTATAATTCACCCCTCCACTTT. Protein: CASSLVNYNSPLHF.

The chain recombines TRBV5-1 with TRBJ2-3; D unresolved. V was trimmed by 5 bases and J by 0 bases, leaving 10 bases between them. The CDR3 loop spans 14 amino acids. Germline assignment: CDR1 SGHRS and CDR2 YFSETQ. The CDR3 is CASRTTTSTDTQYF. CDR3 in DNA: TGCGCCAGCAGAACCACAACTAGCACAGATACGCAGTATTTT.

The V and J genes are TRBV18 and TRBJ2-4; D is tentatively TRBD1 or TRBD2 (5 bases each). The germline gives CDR1 KGHSH, CDR2 LQKENI. V lost 5 bases and J lost 2, with 13 bases in between. CDR3 length: 15 residues. CDR3 protein: CASSRTEGSKNIQYF. The CDR3 DNA reads TGTGCCAGCTCAAGAACAGAGGGGTCCAAAAACATTCAGTACTTC.

The chain employs TRBV6-1 and TRBJ2-7; TRBD1 might be the D (6 bases). Deletions cut 4 bases from V and 6 bases from J, with 25 bases between. CDR3 length: 17 residues. Germline V gives CDR1 MNHNS, CDR2 SASEGT. In nucleotides, the CDR3 is TGTGCCAGCAGTGTCTTTTCTAAGGGGGTCTCCCCCCTCGAGCAGTACTTC. Amino acids: CASSVFSKGVSPLEQYF.

The DNA for the CDR3 is TGTGCCAGCAGCTCCAATATGGGGCAGTACTTC. Protein product: CASSSNMGQYF. V gene TRBV7-9 combines with J gene TRBJ2-7, with D uncertain. The germline CDR1 and CDR2 sequences are SEHNR and FQNEAQ (reference sequence). V was trimmed by 4 bases and J by 9 bases, leaving 10 bases between them. The CDR3 contains 11 residues.

V is TRBV2 and J is TRBJ1-2; tentatively, D is TRBD1 (6 bases). The CDR3 length is 13 residues. Looked up from germline, CDR1 is SNHLY and CDR2 is FYNNEI. The ends were cut back, 5 bases at V and 8 bases at J, with 15 bases in the middle. CDR3 DNA sequence: TGTGCCAGCAGTATCAGGGGTGCTGAGGGCTACACCTTC. Translating it yields CASSIRGAEGYTF.

The chain links TRBV7-9 to TRBJ2-1; TRBD2 is a possible D gene (6 bases). Per germline, CDR1 SEHNR and CDR2 FQNEAQ (reference sequence). This CDR3 region has 17 residues. Trimming pared 0 bases from V and 0 bases from J, leaving 12 bases between. This CDR3 is CASSLAPSASSYNEQFF. CDR3 sequence (DNA): TGTGCCAGCAGCTTAGCCCCTAGCGCCAGCTCCTACAATGAGCAGTTCTTC.

The CDR3 protein is CASSPRRGGQTQYF. The DNA for the CDR3 is TGTGCCAGCAGTCCGCGGCGAGGGGGGCAGACCCAGTACTTC. V and J are TRBV6-5 and TRBJ2-5, with D tentatively TRBD1 or TRBD2 (6 bases each). V was trimmed by 5 bases and J by 6 bases, leaving 16 bases between them. There are 14 residues in the CDR3. Germline CDR1 reads MNHEY; CDR2 reads SVGAGI.

The chain uses TRBV7-8 and TRBJ2-5; TRBD2 aligns across 13 bases. The end of the DNA aligns better with TRBJ2-7, so the J call may be wrong. The CDR3 totals 17 residues. Germline V lookup: CDR1 SGHVS, CDR2 FQNEAQ. The CDR3 here is CASSSGLAGVYLYEQYF. DNA for the CDR3: TGTGCCAGCAGCTCAGGACTAGCGGGAGTATATCTCTACGAGCAGTACTTC.

The CDR3 reads CASKGPDTEAFF. The DNA of the CDR3 is TGTGCCAGCAAGGGGCCCGACACTGAAGCTTTCTTT. The rearrangement uses TRBV28 and TRBJ1-1; the D gene is possibly TRBD1 (5 bases). The CDR3 contains 12 residues. Germline CDR1 and CDR2: MDHEN and SYDVKM. Between the trimmed V and J ends, which lost 7 bases and 3 bases, there was a span of 9 bases.

This chain connects TRBV29-1 to TRBJ1-2; the match to TRBD1 covers 7 bases. J gave up 2 bases and V 5 bases, and 5 bases lay outside the gene matches. CDR1 and CDR2 from the germline V gene are SQVTM and ANQGSEA. This CDR3 is built from 13 residues. Written as DNA, the CDR3 is TGCAGCGTTACAGGGGACATGAACTATGGCTACACCTTC. This codes for CSVTGDMNYGYTF.

The V gene is TRBV9, the J gene TRBJ2-7, with 9 bases matching TRBD1. The germline V gene encodes CDR1 SGDLS and CDR2 YYNGEE. CDR3 length equals 13 residues. The J segment lost 2 bases and the V segment lost 3 bases, leaving 0 bases of the junction unmatched. Here the CDR3 reads CASSGQGAYEQYF. The CDR3 DNA reads as TGTGCCAGCAGCGGACAGGGGGCCTACGAGCAGTACTTC.

The chain recombines TRBV20-1 with TRBJ1-2; D is ambiguous. The V gene's germline CDR1 is DFQATT and CDR2 SNEGSKA (reference sequence). CDR3 length: 8 amino acids. Trimming took 4 bases from V and 8 from J, leaving 2 bases between them. CDR3 sequence: CSATGYTF. CDR3 DNA: TGCAGTGCTACGGGCTACACCTTC.

This chain connects TRBV2 to TRBJ1-4; a weak D match, TRBD1 (5 bases). The CDR3 is made up of 13 amino acids. Between the trimmed V and J ends, which lost 11 bases and 3 bases, there was a span of 13 bases. Germline V gene data show CDR1 as SNHLY and CDR2 as FYNNEI. The DNA of the CDR3 is TGTGCCCCCGGGACCGGGTCTAATGAAAAACTGTTTTTT. It translates to CAPGTGSNEKLFF.

V and J are TRBV6-1 and TRBJ1-4; D not resolved. The CDR3 is 15 residues long. The germline gives CDR1 MNHNS, CDR2 SASEGT. The V end lost 4 bases, the J end lost 7 bases, and 16 bases lay between the germline ends. The CDR3 sequence: CASSGTIDRTEKLFF. The CDR3 nucleotides are TGTGCCAGCAGTGGGACCATTGATCGGACTGAAAAACTGTTTTTT.

The rearrangement links TRBV13 to TRBJ2-3, with 9 bases aligning to TRBD1. The CDR3 totals 15 residues. With V trimmed by 10 bases and J by 6 bases, 14 bases remained unmatched. In germline, CDR1 is PRHDT, CDR2 FYEKMQ (reference sequence). The CDR3 loop is CATQAGTGFLDTQYF. CDR3 coding DNA: TGTGCCACTCAAGCCGGGACAGGGTTTCTGGATACGCAGTATTTT.

The chain links TRBV5-5 to TRBJ1-2, with TRBD1 matching over 7 bases. The V gene end was trimmed by 1 base and the J gene end by 3 bases; junction bases not matched to a gene: 6. Germline V gene sequence: CDR1 SGHKS, CDR2 YYEKEE (reference sequence). The CDR3 runs 15 residues. Here the CDR3 reads CASSLREGADYGYTF. In DNA form, the CDR3 reads TGTGCCAGCAGCTTGCGGGAGGGGGCGGACTATGGCTACACCTTC.

The chain employs TRBV7-2 and TRBJ1-2; D is unresolved. CDR1 SGHTA and CDR2 FQGNSA come from the germline V gene. The CDR3 is 15 residues long. Trimming left V 2 bases short and J 8 bases short, with 18 bases between. CDR3 in amino acids: CASSLWEGRVEGYTF. The CDR3 DNA follows: TGTGCCAGCAGCTTATGGGAAGGCCGAGTGGAAGGCTACACCTTC.

In its sample, this clone ranks as medium-sized (0.01 to 0.1%). J is TRBJ2-3 and V is TRBV7-2; unclear D gene. The germline V gene has CDR1 SGHTA and CDR2 FQGNSA. V lost 1 base and J lost 0, with 11 bases in between. CDR3 size: 16 residues. CDR3 DNA sequence: TGTGCCAGCAGCTTAGGAGTTTTAGGGAGCACAGATACGCAGTATTTT. It encodes CASSLGVLGSTDTQYF.

V is TRBV7-3 and J is TRBJ2-3; 7 nucleotides match TRBD2. J lost 5 bases, V lost 2 bases, and 1 base had no gene match. The V gene's germline CDR1 is SGHTA and CDR2 FQGTGA. This CDR3 contains 13 residues. CDR3 sequence reads: CASSLAGEDTQYF. The CDR3 region has the DNA TGTGCCAGCAGCTTAGCGGGGGAAGATACGCAGTATTTT.